This paragraph covers one T cell receptor beta chain sequence. Its antigen is as yet unknown. This specimen comes from a study of T cell responses to AZD1222 COVID-19 vaccine. Background on the study: Second doses at about 4 or about 12 weeks were pooled. Notes on the study in general: Sampled repertoires all dated from after the peak T cell response. Spike-wide vaccine-associated CD4 TCRs dominated at 160-218 and 743-854. Seropositive status at baseline applied to only six AZD1222 recipients.

Profiling relied on immunoSEQ multiplex PCR, and the TCRdb table lists in-frame clones only, not all of them. Here the sample spans 99,000 or so clones, approximately 90% being singletons. CDR1 is MGHDK, CDR2 SYGVNS, per germline. The CDR3 is made up of 15 amino acids. The V gene lost 5 bases and the J gene lost 3 bases, with 16 bases spanning the gap. The receptor was derived from an adult in good health. Sequenced material: peripheral blood, taken on day 0 of AZD1222 vaccination. The J gene is TRBJ1-1, the V gene TRBV25-1; weak D call: TRBD1 (5 bases). CDR3 sequence: CASSPIRVSDTEAFF. DNA of the CDR3: TGTGCCAGCAGTCCAATCAGGGTTTCTGACACTGAAGCTTTCTTT. The entire variable domain, with the rest obtained from reference TRBV25-1 and TRBJ1-1, is as follows: EADIYQTPRYLVIGTGKKITLECSQTMGHDKMYWYQQDPGMELHLIHYSYGVNSTEKGDLSSESTVSRIRTEHFPLTLESARPSHTSQYLCASSPIRVSDTEAFFGQGTRLTVV.